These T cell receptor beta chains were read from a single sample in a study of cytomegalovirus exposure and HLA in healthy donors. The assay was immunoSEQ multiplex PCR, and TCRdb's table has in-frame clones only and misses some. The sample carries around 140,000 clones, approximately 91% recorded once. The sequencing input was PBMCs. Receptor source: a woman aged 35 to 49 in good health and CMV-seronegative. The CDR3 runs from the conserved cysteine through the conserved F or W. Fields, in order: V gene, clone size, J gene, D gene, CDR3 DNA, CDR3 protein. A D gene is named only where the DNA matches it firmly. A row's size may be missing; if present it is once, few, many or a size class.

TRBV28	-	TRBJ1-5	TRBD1	TGTGCCAGCAGGGCAGGGGGCAGAGTAGGCAATCAGCCCCAGCATTTT	CASRAGGRVGNQPQHF
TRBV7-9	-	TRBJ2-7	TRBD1	TGTGCCAGCAGCTTATCATACCGGGACAGACCCTACGAGCAGTACTTC	CASSLSYRDRPYEQYF
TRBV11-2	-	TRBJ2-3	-	TGTGCCAGCAGCTTGCGTCCTTTCGGGGCAGATACGCAGTATTTT	CASSLRPFGADTQYF
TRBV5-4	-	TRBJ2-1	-	TGTGCCAGCAGCTTGGCGGGCTCCTACAATGAGCAGTTCTTC	CASSLAGSYNEQFF
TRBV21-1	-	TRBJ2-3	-	TGTGCCAGCAGCACCGGTAAACTGACAGGGTATGCCACAGATACGCAGTATTTT	CASSTGKLTGYATDTQYF
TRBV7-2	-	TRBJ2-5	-	TGTGCCAGCAGCTTGGGCGGGAACTTGGAGACCCAGTACTTC	CASSLGGNLETQYF
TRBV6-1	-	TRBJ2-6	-	TGTGCCAGCAGCCAACGAGGTACGGGGATCCTGACTTTC	CASSQRGTGILTF
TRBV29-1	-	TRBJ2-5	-	TGCAGCGGATACTTGGTCAAAGAGACCCAGTACTTC	CSGYLVKETQYF
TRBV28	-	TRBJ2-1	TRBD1	TGTGCCAGCAGTTCGGGACAGGTGTCCTACAATGAGCAGTTCTTC	CASSSGQVSYNEQFF
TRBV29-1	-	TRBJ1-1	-	TGCAGCGTTCTCGGCAGGGCGAGTACTGAAGCTTTCTTT	CSVLGRASTEAFF
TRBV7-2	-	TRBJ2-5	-	TGTGCCAGCAGCTTAGTCAGGGCTGGCCAAGAGACCCAGTACTTC	CASSLVRAGQETQYF
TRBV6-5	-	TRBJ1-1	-	TGTGCCAGCAGTTTCGGAGGAAGGAGCACTGAAGCTTTCTTT	CASSFGGRSTEAFF
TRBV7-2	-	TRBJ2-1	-	TGTGCCAGCAGCCGTCGCGGACAGAACTACAATGAGCAGTTCTTC	CASSRRGQNYNEQFF
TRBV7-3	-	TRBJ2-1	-	TGTGCCAGCAGCTTCGTGCGGGGCCGGCAAGCACGGAAACGCGATGAGCAGTTCTTC	CASSFVRGRQARKRDEQFF
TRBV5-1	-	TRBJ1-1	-	TGCGCCAGCAGCTTGACGGGAACCCGGAGGGCTGAAGCTTTCTTT	CASSLTGTRRAEAFF
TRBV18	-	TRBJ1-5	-	TGTGCCAGCTCTCCGGGAAATAGCAATCAGCCCCAGCATTTT	CASSPGNSNQPQHF
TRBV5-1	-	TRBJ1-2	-	TGCGCCAGCAGCGAGCAGGGGCCCCCTAACTATGGCTACACCTTC	CASSEQGPPNYGYTF
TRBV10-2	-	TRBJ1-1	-	TGCGCCAGCAGTGAACAGGGTGGCACTGAAGCTTTCTTT	CASSEQGGTEAFF
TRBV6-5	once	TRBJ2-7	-	TGTGCCAGCAGTTCCCGGGAGTTCTACGAGCAGTACTTC	CASSSREFYEQYF
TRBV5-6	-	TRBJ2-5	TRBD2	TGTGCCAGCAGGCAGGGACTAGCGGGAGCCCCTAATAGACAAGAGACCCAGTACTTC	CASRQGLAGAPNRQETQYF
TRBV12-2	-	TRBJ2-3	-	TGTGCAAGTCGCTCCACTAGCGACACAGATACGCAGTATTTT	CASRSTSDTDTQYF
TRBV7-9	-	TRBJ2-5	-	TGTGCCAGCAGCGTCGGGACACCGGGGTACCAAGAGACCCAGTACTTC	CASSVGTPGYQETQYF
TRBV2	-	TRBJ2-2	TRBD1	TGTGCCAGCAGGGGACAGGGGCACACCGGGGAGCTGTTTTTT	CASRGQGHTGELFF
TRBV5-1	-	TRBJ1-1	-	TGCGCCAGCAGCGTGGGCGTCCTGGCTGAAGCTTTCTTT	CASSVGVLAEAFF
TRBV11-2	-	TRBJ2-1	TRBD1	TGTGCCAGCAGCTTTGACAGGGGGGCCTACAATGAGCAGTTCTTC	CASSFDRGAYNEQFF
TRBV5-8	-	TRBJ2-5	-	TGTGCCAGCAGCTTGAGGTATAGCCTGCAAGAGACCCAGTACTTC	CASSLRYSLQETQYF
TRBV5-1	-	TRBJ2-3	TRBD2	TGCGCCAGCAGCTTAACGGGAGGGCTTGTCCCAGATACGCAGTATTTT	CASSLTGGLVPDTQYF
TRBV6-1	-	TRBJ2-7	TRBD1	TGTGCCAGCAGAAAGGGACAGGAGCCCTACGAGCAGTACTTC	CASRKGQEPYEQYF
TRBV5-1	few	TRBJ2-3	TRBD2	TGCGCCAGCAGCCTCCTTAGCGGGGGCACAGATACGCAGTATTTT	CASSLLSGGTDTQYF
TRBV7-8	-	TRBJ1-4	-	TGTGCCAGCAGCTTATTGGGCCCGGGACTCAATGATGCAACTAATGAAAAACTGTTTTTT	CASSLLGPGLNDATNEKLFF
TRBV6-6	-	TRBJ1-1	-	TGTGCCAGCAGCCCACGGAGGGGGGGGGTGAACACTGAAGCTTTCTTT	CASSPRRGGVNTEAFF
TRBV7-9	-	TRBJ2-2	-	TGTTCCAGCAGCTTTGGCGGAATAAACACCGGGGAGCTGTTTTTT	CSSSFGGINTGELFF
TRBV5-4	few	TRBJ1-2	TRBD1	TGTGCCAGCAGCACTACAGGGGGCGAGCGAGGCTACACCTTC	CASSTTGGERGYTF
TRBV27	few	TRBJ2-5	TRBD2	TGTGCCAGCGCCCGGGGGGGCGGGGAGACCCAGTACTTC	CASARGGGETQYF
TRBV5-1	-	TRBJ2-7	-	TGCGCCAGCAGCCCAGGATGGGGGGACGTAAACGAGCAGTACTTC	CASSPGWGDVNEQYF
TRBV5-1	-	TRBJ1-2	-	TGCGCCAGCAGCTTGGGCGGGGATGGCTATGGCTACACCTTC	CASSLGGDGYGYTF
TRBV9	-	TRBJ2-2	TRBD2	TGTGCCAGCAGTCGTCCAGGACTAGCGGGAGGGCGATCCGGGGAGCTGTTTTTT	CASSRPGLAGGRSGELFF
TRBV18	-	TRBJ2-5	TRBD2	TGTGCCAGCTCACCACCGGGACTAGAAGAGACCCAGTACTTC	CASSPPGLEETQYF
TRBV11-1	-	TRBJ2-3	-	TGTGCCAGCAGCTTAGGGGGCCAAGATACGCAGTATTTT	CASSLGGQDTQYF
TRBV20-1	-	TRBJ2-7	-	TGCAGTGTTTCGGGAACCTACGAGCAGTACTTC	CSVSGTYEQYF
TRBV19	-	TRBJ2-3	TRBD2	TGTGCCAGCGGGGGAGGGGGCACAGATACGCAGTATTTT	CASGGGGTDTQYF
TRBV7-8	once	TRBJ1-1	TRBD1	TGTGCCAGCAGCTTAGAACAGGGGTTCGCTGAAGCTTTCTTC	CASSLEQGFAEAFF
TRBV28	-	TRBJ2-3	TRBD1	TGTGCCAGCAGCCAAACAGGGGCCTCCACAGATACGCAGTATTTT	CASSQTGASTDTQYF
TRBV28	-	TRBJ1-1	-	TGTGCCAGCAGTTCAAATGTGGGGGCCAACGAAGCTTTCTTT	CASSSNVGANEAFF
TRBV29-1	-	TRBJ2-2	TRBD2	TGCAGCGTTGAGTCTAGCGGGAGGGGGACCGGGGAGCTGTTTTTT	CSVESSGRGTGELFF
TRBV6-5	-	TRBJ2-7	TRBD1	TGTGCCAGCAGTTACTACCACAGGGGAAACAACGAGCAGTACTTC	CASSYYHRGNNEQYF